This T cell receptor (beta chain) originates from a study of cytotoxic CD8 clonotypes in ibrutinib-treated CLL. Study summary: By median approximately 63 months, around twelve had progressed and around 14 stayed remitted; responses had been 2 complete and around 25 partial. Study-wide findings and caveats: Baseline clonality, higher than in age-matched healthy donors, tracked circulating CD8+ T-cell counts.

About this clone itself: Its target is unknown.

The CDR3 contains 15 residues. The germline CDR1 and CDR2 sequences are MDHEN and SYDVKM. The V gene end was trimmed by 3 bases and the J gene end by 2 bases; junction bases not matched to a gene: 4. Libraries were prepared by immunoSEQ multiplex PCR; TCRdb keeps only in-frame clonotypes and omits some of them. Of approximately 140,000 clones listed, more than 85% are singletons. This material consisted of PBMCs, taken after 12 months of ibrutinib treatment. The chain links TRBV28 to TRBJ1-5; 7 nucleotides match TRBD1. This clonotype was sampled from a human donor with chronic lymphocytic leukemia. CDR3 sequence: CASSLGTVGNQPQHF. CDR3 DNA sequence: TGTGCCAGCAGTTTGGGGACAGTGGGCAATCAGCCCCAGCATTTT.